These 6 T cell receptor beta chains were sequenced from one sample in a study of cytomegalovirus exposure and HLA in healthy donors. With 60 Vbeta and 13 Jbeta primers, the PCR was carried out. Using immunoSEQ multiplex PCR, the repertoire was profiled, and TCRdb retains in-frame clones only, with some absent. The table shows approximately 110,000 clones, with approximately 11% occurring only once. The sequencing sample was made of PBMCs. These receptors originate from a man aged 35-49 years in good health and CMV-seropositive.

This clone was counted only a few times. The chain carries TRBV6-5 and TRBJ2-7; D is unclear. CDR1 and CDR2 (germline): MNHEY, SVGAGI. V was clipped by 6 bases and J by 0 bases, with 3 bases between them. This CDR3 is 11 amino acids long. The CDR3 DNA reads as TGTGCCAGCAGGAGCTCCTACGAGCAGTACTTC. The encoded protein is CASRSSYEQYF.

The table lists this clone with a few counts. The rearrangement joins TRBV19 to TRBJ1-5; the D gene is possibly TRBD1 (5 bases). The CDR3 extends over 12 amino acids. The germline V gene has CDR1 LNHDA and CDR2 SQIVND (reference sequence). The germline V and J ends were trimmed by 6 bases and 7 bases, with 10 bases remaining between them. The CDR3 DNA reads TGTGCCAGTAGGACGGGGGAGCAGCCCCAGCATTTT. It yields the protein CASRTGEQPQHF. The full variable domain, its missing parts supplied by reference TRBV19 and TRBJ1-5, is DGGITQSPKYLFRKEGQNVTLSCEQNLNHDAMYWYRQDPGQGLRLIYYSQIVNDFQKGDIAEGYSVSREKKESFPLTVTSAQKNPTAFYLCASRTGEQPQHFGDGTRLSIL.

This clone has only a few counts. The rearrangement uses TRBV18 and TRBJ1-3; D is uncertain. The V and J ends lost 2 bases and 1 base respectively, with 9 bases between them. CDR3 length: 15 residues. Germline CDR1 reads KGHSH; CDR2 reads LQKENI. CDR3 sequence: CASSPSSGSGNTIYF. The CDR3 bases are TGTGCCAGCTCACCAAGCTCGGGTTCTGGAAACACCATATATTTT. Full variable domain (missing parts from reference TRBV18 and TRBJ1-3): NAGVMQNPRHLVRRRGQEARLRCSPMKGHSHVYWYRQLPEEGLKFMVYLQKENIIDESGMPKERFSAEFPKEGPSILRIQQVVRGDSAAYFCASSPSSGSGNTIYFGEGSWLTVV.

The J gene is TRBJ1-1, the V gene TRBV6-5; possible D gene TRBD1, 6 bases. Trimming removed 5 bases from V and 0 bases from J, with 7 bases in between. CDR3 size: 13 residues. The germline V gene has CDR1 MNHEY and CDR2 SVGAGI. The CDR3 coding sequence is TGTGCCAGCAGTAGGACAGTGAACACTGAAGCTTTCTTT. It specifies CASSRTVNTEAFF.

This chain links TRBV19 with TRBJ2-7; 8 bases align to TRBD1. CDR3 size: 15 residues. The V and J ends lost 5 bases and 3 bases, in that order; junction bases with no gene match: 9. Germline V CDR1 and CDR2: LNHDA, SQIVND (reference sequence). The CDR3 bases are TGTGCCAGTAGTCAAGCCGGGACAGGCGACTACGAGCAGTACTTC. It specifies CASSQAGTGDYEQYF.

This clone was seen a handful of times. This chain joins TRBV30 and TRBJ1-1, with D possibly matching TRBD1 (5 bases). Germline V lookup: CDR1 GTSNPN, CDR2 SVGIG (reference sequence). CDR3 size: 13 residues. V lost 4 bases and J 4 bases, leaving 13 bases between the germline ends. The CDR3 bases are TGTGCCTGGATTCTTAGGGGTTTCACTGAAGCTTTCTTT. This translates into CAWILRGFTEAFF.